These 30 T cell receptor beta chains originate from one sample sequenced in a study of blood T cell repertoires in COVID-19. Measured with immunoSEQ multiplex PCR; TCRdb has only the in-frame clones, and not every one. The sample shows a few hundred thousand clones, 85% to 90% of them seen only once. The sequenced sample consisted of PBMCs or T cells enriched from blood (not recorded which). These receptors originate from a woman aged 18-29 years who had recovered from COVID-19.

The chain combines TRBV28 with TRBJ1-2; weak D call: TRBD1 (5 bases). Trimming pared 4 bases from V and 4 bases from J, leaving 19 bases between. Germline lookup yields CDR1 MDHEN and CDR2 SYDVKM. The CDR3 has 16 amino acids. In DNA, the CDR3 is TGTGCCAGCAGTTCTCCCGACGGGGGAGGAAGCTATGGCTACACCTTC. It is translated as CASSSPDGGGSYGYTF.

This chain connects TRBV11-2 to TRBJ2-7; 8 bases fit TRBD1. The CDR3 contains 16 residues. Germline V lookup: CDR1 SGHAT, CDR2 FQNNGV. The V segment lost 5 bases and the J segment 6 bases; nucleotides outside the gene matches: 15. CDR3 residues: CASSPGRDRYLSEQYF. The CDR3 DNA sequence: TGTGCCAGCAGCCCCGGTCGGGACAGGTACCTTTCCGAGCAGTACTTC.

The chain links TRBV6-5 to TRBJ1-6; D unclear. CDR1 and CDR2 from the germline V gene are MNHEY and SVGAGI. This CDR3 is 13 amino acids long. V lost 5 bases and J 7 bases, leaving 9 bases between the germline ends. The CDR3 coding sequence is TGTGCCAGCAGTATGACGAGGAATTCACCCCTCCACTTT. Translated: CASSMTRNSPLHF.

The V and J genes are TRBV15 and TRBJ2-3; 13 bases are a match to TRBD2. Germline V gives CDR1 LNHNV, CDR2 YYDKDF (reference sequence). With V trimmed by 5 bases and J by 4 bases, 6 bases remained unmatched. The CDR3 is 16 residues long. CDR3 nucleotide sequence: TGTGCCACCAGCGCCACTAGCGGGGGGGGATCAGATACGCAGTATTTT. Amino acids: CATSATSGGGSDTQYF.

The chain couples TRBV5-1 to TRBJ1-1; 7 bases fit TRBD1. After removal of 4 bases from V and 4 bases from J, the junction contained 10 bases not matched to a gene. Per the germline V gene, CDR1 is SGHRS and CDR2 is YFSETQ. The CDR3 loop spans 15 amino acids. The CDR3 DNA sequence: TGCGCCAGCAGCGTTACCGGGACAGCCAGCACTGAAGCTTTCTTT. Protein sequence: CASSVTGTASTEAFF.

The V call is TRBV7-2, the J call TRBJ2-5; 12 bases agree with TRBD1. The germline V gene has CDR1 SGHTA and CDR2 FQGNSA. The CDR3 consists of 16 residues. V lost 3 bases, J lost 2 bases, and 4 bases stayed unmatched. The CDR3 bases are TGTGCCAGCAGCTTGGGGACAGGGGGCGTTCAAGAGACCCAGTACTTC. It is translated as CASSLGTGGVQETQYF. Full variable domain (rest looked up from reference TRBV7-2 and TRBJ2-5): GAGVSQSPSNKVTEKGKDVELRCDPISGHTALYWYRQSLGQGLEFLIYFQGNSAPDKSGLPSDRFSAERTGGSVSTLTIQRTQQEDSAVYLCASSLGTGGVQETQYFGPGTRLLVL.

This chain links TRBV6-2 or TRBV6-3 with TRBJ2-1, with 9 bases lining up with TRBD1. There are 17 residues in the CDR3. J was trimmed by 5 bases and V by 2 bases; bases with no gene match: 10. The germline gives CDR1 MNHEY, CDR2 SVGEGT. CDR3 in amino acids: CASSYVLGQGTNNEQFF. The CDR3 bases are TGTGCCAGCAGTTACGTACTAGGACAGGGGACCAACAATGAGCAGTTCTTC.

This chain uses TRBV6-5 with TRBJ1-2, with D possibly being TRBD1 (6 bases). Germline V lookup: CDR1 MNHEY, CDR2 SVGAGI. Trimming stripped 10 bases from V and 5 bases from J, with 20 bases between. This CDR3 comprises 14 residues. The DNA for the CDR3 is TGTGCCACCAATCCGGGGGGAGGGGGATATGGCTACACCTTC. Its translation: CATNPGGGGYGYTF.

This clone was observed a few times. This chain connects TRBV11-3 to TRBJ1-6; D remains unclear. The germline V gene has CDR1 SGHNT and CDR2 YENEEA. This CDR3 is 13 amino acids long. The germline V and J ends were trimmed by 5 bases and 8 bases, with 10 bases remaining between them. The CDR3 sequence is CASSVRTDSPLHF. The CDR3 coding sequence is TGTGCCAGCAGCGTCAGGACTGATTCACCCCTCCACTTT.

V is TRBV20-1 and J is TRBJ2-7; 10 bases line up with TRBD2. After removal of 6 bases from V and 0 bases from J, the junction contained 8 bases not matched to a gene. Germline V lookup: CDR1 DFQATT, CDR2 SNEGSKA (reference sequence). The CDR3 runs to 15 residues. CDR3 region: CSASSGTSDSYEQYF. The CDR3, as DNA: TGCAGTGCGAGTTCCGGGACTAGCGACTCCTACGAGCAGTACTTC.

In DNA, the CDR3 is TGCGCCAGCAGCCTGGAGGGGGCCGGGTGGACGATTTTGGATACGCAGTATTTT. It is translated as CASSLEGAGWTILDTQYF. The rearrangement links TRBV5-1 to TRBJ2-3; D may be TRBD1 (7 bases). Trimming removed 4 bases from V and 6 bases from J, with 27 bases in between. The CDR3 sequence is 18 residues long. The V gene's germline CDR1 is SGHRS and CDR2 YFSETQ.

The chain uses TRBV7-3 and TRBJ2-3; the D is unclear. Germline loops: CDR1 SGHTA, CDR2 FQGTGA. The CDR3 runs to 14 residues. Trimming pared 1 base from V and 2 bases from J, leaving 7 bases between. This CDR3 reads CASSLSGYTDTQYF. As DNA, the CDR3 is TGTGCCAGCAGCTTAAGCGGCTACACAGATACGCAGTATTTT.

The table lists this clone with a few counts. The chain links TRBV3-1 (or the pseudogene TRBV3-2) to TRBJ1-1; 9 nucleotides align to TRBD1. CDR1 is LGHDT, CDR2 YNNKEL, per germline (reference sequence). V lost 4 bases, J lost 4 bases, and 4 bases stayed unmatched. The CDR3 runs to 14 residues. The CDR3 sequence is CASSPWDRVTEAFF. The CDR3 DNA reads TGTGCCAGCAGCCCATGGGACAGGGTCACTGAAGCTTTCTTT.

This chain's CDR3 is CASRGTINTQYF. The DNA of the CDR3 is TGTGCCAGCAGGGGGACAATAAATACGCAGTATTTT. The genes are TRBV2 and TRBJ2-3, with a weak D call TRBD1 (6 bases). Trimming took off 6 bases at V and 7 bases at J, with 11 bases between the two ends. This CDR3 comprises 12 residues. The germline gives CDR1 SNHLY, CDR2 FYNNEI.

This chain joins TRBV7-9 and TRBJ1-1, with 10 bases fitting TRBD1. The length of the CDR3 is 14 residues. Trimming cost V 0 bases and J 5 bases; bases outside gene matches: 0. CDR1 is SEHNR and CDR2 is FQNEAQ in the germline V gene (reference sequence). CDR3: CASSLADRGTEAFF. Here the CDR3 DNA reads TGTGCCAGCAGCTTAGCGGACAGGGGGACTGAAGCTTTCTTT.

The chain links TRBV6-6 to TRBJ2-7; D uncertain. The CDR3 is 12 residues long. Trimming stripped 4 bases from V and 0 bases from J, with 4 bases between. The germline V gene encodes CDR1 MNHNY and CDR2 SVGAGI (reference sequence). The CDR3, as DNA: TGTGCCAGCAGTTCTAGCTCCTACGAGCAGTACTTC. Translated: CASSSSSYEQYF.

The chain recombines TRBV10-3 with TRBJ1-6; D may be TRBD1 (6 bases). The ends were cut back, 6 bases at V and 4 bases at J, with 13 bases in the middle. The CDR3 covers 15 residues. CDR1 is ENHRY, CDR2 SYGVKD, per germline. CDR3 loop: CAIRTPGDYNSPLHF. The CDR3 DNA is TGTGCCATCAGAACACCAGGGGATTATAATTCACCCCTCCACTTT.

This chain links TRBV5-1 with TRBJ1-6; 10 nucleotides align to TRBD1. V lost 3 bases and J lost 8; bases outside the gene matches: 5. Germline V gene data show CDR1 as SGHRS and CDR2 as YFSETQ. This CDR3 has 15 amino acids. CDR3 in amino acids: CASSSGTGDDSPLHF. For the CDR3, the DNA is TGCGCCAGCAGCTCGGGGACAGGGGACGATTCACCCCTCCACTTT.

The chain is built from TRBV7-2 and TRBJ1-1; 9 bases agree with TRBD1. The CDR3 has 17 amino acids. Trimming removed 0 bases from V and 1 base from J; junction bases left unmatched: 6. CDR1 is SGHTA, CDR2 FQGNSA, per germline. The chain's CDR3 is CASSLAGTGLKNTEAFF. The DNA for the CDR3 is TGTGCCAGCAGCTTAGCCGGGACAGGGCTTAAGAACACTGAAGCTTTCTTT.

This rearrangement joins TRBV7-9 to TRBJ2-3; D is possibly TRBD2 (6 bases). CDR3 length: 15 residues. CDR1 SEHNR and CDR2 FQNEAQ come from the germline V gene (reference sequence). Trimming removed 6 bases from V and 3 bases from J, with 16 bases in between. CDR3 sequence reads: CASSPRGEGTDTQYF. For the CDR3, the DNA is TGTGCCAGCAGTCCCCGCGGGGAAGGAACAGATACGCAGTATTTT.

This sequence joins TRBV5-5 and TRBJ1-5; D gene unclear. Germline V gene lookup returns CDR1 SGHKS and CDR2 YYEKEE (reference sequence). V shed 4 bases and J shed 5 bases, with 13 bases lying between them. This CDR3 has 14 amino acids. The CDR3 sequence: CASSPRRGDQPQHF. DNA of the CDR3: TGTGCCAGCAGCCCCCGACGAGGCGATCAGCCCCAGCATTTT.

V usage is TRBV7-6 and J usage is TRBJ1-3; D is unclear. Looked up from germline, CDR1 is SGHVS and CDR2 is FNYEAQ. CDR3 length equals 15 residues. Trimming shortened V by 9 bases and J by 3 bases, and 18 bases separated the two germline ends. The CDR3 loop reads CASKEVPTHGNTIYF. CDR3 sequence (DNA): TGTGCCAGTAAGGAGGTACCAACACATGGAAACACCATATATTTT.

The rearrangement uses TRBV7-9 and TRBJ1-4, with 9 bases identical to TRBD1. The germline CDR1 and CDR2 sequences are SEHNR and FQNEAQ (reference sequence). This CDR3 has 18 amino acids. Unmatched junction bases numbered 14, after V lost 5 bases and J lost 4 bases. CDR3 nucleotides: TGTGCCAGCAGCCCCGGACAGGGGTCCACCCGCTTTAATGAAAAACTGTTTTTT. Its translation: CASSPGQGSTRFNEKLFF.

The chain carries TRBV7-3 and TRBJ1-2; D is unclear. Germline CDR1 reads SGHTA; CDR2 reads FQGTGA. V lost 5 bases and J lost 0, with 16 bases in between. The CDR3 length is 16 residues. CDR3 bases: TGTGCCAGCAGCCAACAACCGAACCCCGCTAACTATGGCTACACCTTC. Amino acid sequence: CASSQQPNPANYGYTF.

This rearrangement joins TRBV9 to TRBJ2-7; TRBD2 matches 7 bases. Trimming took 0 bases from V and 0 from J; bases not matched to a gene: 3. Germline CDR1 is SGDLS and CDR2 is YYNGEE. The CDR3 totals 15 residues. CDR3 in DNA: TGTGCCAGCAGCGTAGCAGCGGGGCCCTCCTACGAGCAGTACTTC. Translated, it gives CASSVAAGPSYEQYF. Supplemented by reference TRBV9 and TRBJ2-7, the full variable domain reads DSGVTQTPKHLITATGQRVTLRCSPRSGDLSVYWYQQSLDQGLQFLIQYYNGEERAKGNILERFSAQQFPDLHSELNLSSLELGDSALYFCASSVAAGPSYEQYFGPGTRLTVT.

The CDR3 DNA sequence: TGTGCCAGCAGCTTCACAGGGGCAAGAAACACCATATATTTT. This gives the protein CASSFTGARNTIYF. The V and J genes are TRBV7-3 and TRBJ1-3, with TRBD1 matching over 7 bases. Germline V gene lookup returns CDR1 SGHTA and CDR2 FQGTGA. The length of the CDR3 is 14 residues. The V segment lost 3 bases and the J segment 5 bases; nucleotides outside the gene matches: 4. The variable domain in full, completed from reference TRBV7-3 and TRBJ1-3, reads GAGVSQTPSNKVTEKGKYVELRCDPISGHTALYWYRQSLGQGPEFLIYFQGTGAADDSGLPNDRFFAVRPEGSVSTLKIQRTERGDSAVYLCASSFTGARNTIYFGEGSWLTVV.

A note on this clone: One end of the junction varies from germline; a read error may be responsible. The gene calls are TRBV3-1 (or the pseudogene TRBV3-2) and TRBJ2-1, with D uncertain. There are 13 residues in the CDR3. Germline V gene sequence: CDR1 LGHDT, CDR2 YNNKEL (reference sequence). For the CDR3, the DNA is TGTGCCAGCAGCCAAGATGGCTACAGTGAGCAGTTCTTC. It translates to CASSQDGYSEQFF.

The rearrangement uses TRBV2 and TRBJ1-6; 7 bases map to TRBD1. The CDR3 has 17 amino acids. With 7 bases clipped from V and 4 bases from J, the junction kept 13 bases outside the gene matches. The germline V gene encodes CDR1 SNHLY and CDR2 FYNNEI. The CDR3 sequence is CASNLVWQGDYNSPLHF. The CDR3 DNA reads TGTGCCAGCAACCTCGTCTGGCAGGGGGATTATAATTCACCCCTCCACTTT. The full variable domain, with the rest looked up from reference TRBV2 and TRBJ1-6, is EPEVTQTPSHQVTQMGQEVILRCVPISNHLYFYWYRQILGQKVEFLVSFYNNEISEKSEIFDDQFSVERPDGSNFTLKIRSTKLEDSAMYFCASNLVWQGDYNSPLHFGNGTRLTVT.

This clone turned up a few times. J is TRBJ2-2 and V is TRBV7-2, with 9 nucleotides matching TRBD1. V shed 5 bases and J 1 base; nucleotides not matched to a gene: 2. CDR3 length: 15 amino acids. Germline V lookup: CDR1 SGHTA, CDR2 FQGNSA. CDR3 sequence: CASSQGQGNTGELFF. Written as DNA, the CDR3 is TGTGCCAGCAGCCAGGGACAGGGGAACACCGGGGAGCTGTTTTTT.

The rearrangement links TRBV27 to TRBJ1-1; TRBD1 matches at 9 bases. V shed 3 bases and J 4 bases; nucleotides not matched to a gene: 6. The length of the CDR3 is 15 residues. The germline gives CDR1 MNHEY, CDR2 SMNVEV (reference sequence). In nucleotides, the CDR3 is TGTGCCAGCAGTTTCACTCGGACAGGGGTCACTGAAGCTTTCTTT. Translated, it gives CASSFTRTGVTEAFF.